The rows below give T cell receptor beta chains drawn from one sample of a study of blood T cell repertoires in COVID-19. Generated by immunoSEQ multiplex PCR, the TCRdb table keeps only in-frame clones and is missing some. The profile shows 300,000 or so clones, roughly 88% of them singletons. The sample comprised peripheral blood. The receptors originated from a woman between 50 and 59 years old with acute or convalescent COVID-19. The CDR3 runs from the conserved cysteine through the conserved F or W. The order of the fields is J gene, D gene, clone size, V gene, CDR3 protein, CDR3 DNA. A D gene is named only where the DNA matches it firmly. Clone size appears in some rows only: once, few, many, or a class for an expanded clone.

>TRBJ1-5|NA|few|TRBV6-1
CASSETTGSKVPQHF
TGTGCCAGCAGTGAAACTACAGGATCCAAGGTGCCCCAGCATTTT
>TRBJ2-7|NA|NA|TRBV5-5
CASSWPSTGKVSYEQYF
TGTGCCAGCAGCTGGCCCTCCACAGGGAAGGTTTCCTACGAGCAGTACTTC
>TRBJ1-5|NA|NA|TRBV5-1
CASSLDRGIGQPQHF
TGCGCCAGCAGCTTGGACCGGGGGATAGGGCAGCCCCAGCATTTT
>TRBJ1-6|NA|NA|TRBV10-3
CAIRGFGNSPLHF
TGTGCCATCAGGGGTTTCGGGAATTCACCCCTCCACTTT
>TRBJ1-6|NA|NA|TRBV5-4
CASSFSRGWQYNSPLHF
TGTGCCAGCAGCTTTAGTCGCGGGTGGCAGTATAATTCACCCCTCCACTTT
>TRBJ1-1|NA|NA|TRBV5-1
CASSLAWQGEAFF
TGCGCCAGCAGCTTGGCCTGGCAGGGAGAAGCTTTCTTT
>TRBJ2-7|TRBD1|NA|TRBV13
CASSRTGGYEQYF
TGTGCCAGCAGTAGGACAGGGGGCTACGAGCAGTACTTC
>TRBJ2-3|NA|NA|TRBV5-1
CASSLGWAADTQYF
TGCGCCAGCAGCCTGGGCTGGGCCGCAGATACGCAGTATTTT
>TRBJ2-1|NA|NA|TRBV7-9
CASSPGSAGDYGEQFF
TGTGCCAGCAGCCCAGGATCAGCAGGGGATTACGGTGAGCAGTTCTTC
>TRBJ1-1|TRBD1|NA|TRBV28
CASFDRGRDTEAFF
TGTGCCAGCTTTGACAGGGGTCGGGACACTGAAGCTTTCTTT
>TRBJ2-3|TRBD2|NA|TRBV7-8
CASSFFPSGNSPDTQYF
TGTGCCAGCAGCTTCTTTCCTAGCGGAAATTCCCCAGATACGCAGTATTTT
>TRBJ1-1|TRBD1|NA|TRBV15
CATSSPLRQGTVNTEAFF
TGTGCCACCAGCAGCCCGCTCAGACAGGGCACGGTAAACACTGAAGCTTTCTTT
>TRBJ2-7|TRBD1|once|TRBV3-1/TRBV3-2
CASRPIGQGTHEQYF
TGTGCCAGCAGGCCAATCGGACAGGGGACTCACGAGCAGTACTTC
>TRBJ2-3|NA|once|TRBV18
CASSPGAVDTQYF
TGTGCCAGCTCACCAGGAGCTGTAGATACGCAGTATTTT
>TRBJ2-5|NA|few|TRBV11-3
CASSSWTDQETQYF
TGTGCCAGCAGTTCTTGGACAGACCAAGAGACCCAGTACTTC
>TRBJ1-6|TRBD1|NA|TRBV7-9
CASSLTGQPNSPLHF
TGTGCCAGCAGCTTAACGGGACAGCCTAATTCACCCCTCCACTTT
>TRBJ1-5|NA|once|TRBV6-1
CASSEVWGGNQPQHF
TGTGCCAGCAGTGAAGTATGGGGCGGCAATCAGCCCCAGCATTTT
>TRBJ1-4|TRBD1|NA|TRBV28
CASSLRGQGGEKLFF
TGTGCCAGCAGTTTAAGGGGACAGGGAGGGGAAAAACTGTTTTTT
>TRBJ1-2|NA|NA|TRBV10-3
CAISAGTIFSYTF
TGTGCCATCAGTGCCGGGACAATTTTTAGCTACACCTTC
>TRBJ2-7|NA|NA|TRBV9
CASSRTTGSGAEQYF
TGTGCCAGCAGCAGGACAACAGGGAGTGGGGCCGAGCAGTACTTC
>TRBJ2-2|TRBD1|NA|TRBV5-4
CASSSLRDRATGELFF
TGTGCCAGCAGCTCTCTGAGGGACAGGGCAACCGGGGAGCTGTTTTTT
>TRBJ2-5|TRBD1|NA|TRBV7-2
CASNLGQGARETQYF
TGTGCCAGCAACCTGGGACAGGGGGCGCGGGAGACCCAGTACTTC
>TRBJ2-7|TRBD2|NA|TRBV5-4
CASSVTSGSIYEQYF
TGTGCCAGCAGCGTCACTAGCGGGAGTATTTACGAGCAGTACTTC
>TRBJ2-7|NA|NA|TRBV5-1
CASSLSLRGEQYF
TGCGCCAGCAGCTTGAGTTTGCGGGGCGAGCAGTACTTC
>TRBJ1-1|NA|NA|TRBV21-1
CASSKGDRF
TGTGCCAGCAGCAAAGGGGACAGATTT
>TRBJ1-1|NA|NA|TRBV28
CASSLPREGPTEAFF
TGTGCCAGCAGTCTCCCGCGGGAGGGTCCCACTGAAGCTTTCTTT
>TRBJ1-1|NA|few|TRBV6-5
CASRLTGTYEAFF
TGTGCCAGCAGGTTGACAGGTACCTATGAAGCTTTCTTT
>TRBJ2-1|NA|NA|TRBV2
CASSEDSRVLNEQFF
TGTGCCAGCAGTGAAGACAGCAGGGTCTTGAATGAGCAGTTCTTC
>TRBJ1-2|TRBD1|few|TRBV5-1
CASSSGRDSLWYGYTF
TGCGCCAGCAGCTCCGGAAGGGACAGCTTATGGTATGGCTACACCTTC
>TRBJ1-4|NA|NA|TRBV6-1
CASSEDGLREKLFF
TGTGCCAGCAGTGAAGACGGACTGCGCGAAAAACTGTTTTTT
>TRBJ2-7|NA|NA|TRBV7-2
CASMRDSGPYEQYF
TGTGCCAGCATGAGGGACTCCGGCCCCTACGAGCAGTACTTC
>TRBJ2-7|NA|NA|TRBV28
CASSFGFSYEQYF
TGTGCCAGCAGTTTTGGCTTCTCCTACGAGCAGTACTTC
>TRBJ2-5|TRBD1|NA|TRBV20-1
CSASRGTGNQETQYF
TGCAGTGCTAGTAGGGGGACAGGGAACCAAGAGACCCAGTACTTC
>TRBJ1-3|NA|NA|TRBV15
CATSRDPTGRLSNGGNTIYF
TGTGCCACCAGCAGAGATCCTACAGGGCGGCTGAGCAACGGTGGAAACACCATATATTTT
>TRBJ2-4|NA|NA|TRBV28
CASSLNRVLLYF
TGTGCCAGCAGTTTAAACAGGGTTTTACTGTACTTC
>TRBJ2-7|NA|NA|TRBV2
CASRAGQGYEQYF
TGTGCCAGCAGGGCTGGGCAGGGTTACGAGCAGTACTTC
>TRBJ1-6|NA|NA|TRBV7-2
CASSLFGYSPLHF
TGTGCCAGCAGCTTATTCGGTTATTCACCCCTCCACTTT
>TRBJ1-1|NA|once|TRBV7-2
CASSRGPNTEAFF
TGTGCCAGCAGCAGGGGTCCGAACACTGAAGCTTTCTTT
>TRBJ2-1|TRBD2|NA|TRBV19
CASSIRLAAGTYNEQFF
TGTGCCAGTAGTATAAGACTAGCGGCTGGAACCTACAATGAGCAGTTCTTC
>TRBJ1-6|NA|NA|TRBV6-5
CASSYSTGNNSPLHF
TGTGCCAGCAGTTACTCGACGGGGAATAATTCACCCCTCCACTTT
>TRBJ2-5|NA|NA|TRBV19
CASSGGKETQYF
TGTGCCAGTAGTGGTGGCAAAGAGACCCAGTACTTC
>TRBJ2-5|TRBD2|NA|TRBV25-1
CASSGRPPETQYF
TGTGCCAGCAGCGGGAGGCCCCCGGAGACCCAGTACTTC
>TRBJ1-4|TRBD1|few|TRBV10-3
CAISDPPGQGNEKLFF
TGTGCCATCAGTGATCCGCCGGGACAGGGAAATGAAAAACTGTTTTTT
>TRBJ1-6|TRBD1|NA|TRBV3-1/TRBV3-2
CASSRGDRGNSPLHF
TGTGCCAGCAGCCGGGGGGACAGGGGTAATTCACCCCTCCACTTT
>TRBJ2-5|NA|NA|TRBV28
CASSFNTAKNQETQYF
TGTGCCAGCAGTTTTAACACAGCAAAAAACCAAGAGACCCAGTACTTC
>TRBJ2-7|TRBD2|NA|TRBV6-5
CASSYLTSGRSHEQYF
TGTGCCAGCAGTTACCTTACTAGCGGGAGGAGTCACGAGCAGTACTTC
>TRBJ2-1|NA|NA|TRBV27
CASKSAGQPYNEQFF
TGTGCCAGCAAATCCGCGGGACAGCCTTACAATGAGCAGTTCTTC
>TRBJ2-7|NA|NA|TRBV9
CASSSRSGYEQYF
TGTGCCAGCAGCAGTAGGAGTGGTTACGAGCAGTACTTC
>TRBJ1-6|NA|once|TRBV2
CASSVGGLNSPLHF
TGTGCCAGCAGTGTGGGGGGGCTGAATTCACCCCTCCACTTT
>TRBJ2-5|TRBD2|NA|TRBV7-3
CASSPGLAGVWETQYF
TGTGCCAGCAGCCCTGGACTAGCGGGAGTCTGGGAGACCCAGTACTTC
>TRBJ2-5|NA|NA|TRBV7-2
CASSSGLAGETQYF
TGTGCCAGCAGCTCGGGACTCGCGGGGGAGACCCAGTACTTC
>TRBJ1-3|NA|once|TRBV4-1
CASSQAEGTGNTIYF
TGCGCCAGCAGCCAAGCGGAGGGCACTGGAAACACCATATATTTT
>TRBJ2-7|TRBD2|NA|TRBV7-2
CASSLGGLAGVEQYF
TGTGCCAGCAGCTTAGGGGGACTAGCGGGAGTCGAGCAGTACTTC